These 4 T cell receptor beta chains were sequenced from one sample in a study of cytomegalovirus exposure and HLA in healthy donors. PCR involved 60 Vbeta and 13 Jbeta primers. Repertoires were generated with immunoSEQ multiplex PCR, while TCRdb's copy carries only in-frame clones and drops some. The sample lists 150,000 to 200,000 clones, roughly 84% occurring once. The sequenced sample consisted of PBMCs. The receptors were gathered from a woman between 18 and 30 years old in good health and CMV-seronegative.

The CDR3 here is CATSSLTGTLPYEQYF. CDR3 bases: TGTGCCACCAGCTCCCTAACAGGAACCCTTCCCTACGAGCAGTACTTC. The chain combines TRBV15 with TRBJ2-5, with TRBD1 as a possible D gene (5 bases). TRBJ2-7 matches the DNA end more closely, so the J call is doubtful. The CDR3 loop spans 16 amino acids. CDR1 and CDR2 (germline): LNHNV, YYDKDF (reference sequence).

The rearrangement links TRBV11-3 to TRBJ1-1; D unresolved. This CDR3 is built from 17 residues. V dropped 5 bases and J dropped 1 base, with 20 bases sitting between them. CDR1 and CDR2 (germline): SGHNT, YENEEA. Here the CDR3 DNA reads TGTGCCAGCAGCCCCGTCGGCGGGGAACGGGGGAACACTGAAGCTTTCTTT. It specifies CASSPVGGERGNTEAFF.

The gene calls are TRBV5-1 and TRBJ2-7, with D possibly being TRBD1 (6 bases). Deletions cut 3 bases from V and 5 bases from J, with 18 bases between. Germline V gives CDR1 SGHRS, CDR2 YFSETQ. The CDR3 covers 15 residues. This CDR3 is CASSSNPGTLDEQYF. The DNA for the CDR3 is TGCGCCAGCAGCTCAAATCCAGGGACATTGGACGAGCAGTACTTC.

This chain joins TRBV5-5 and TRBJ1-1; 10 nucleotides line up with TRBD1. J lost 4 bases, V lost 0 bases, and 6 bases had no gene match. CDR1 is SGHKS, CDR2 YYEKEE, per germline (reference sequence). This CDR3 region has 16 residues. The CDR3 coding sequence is TGTGCCAGCAGCTTGGGTTTTGGGACAGGGGCCACTGAAGCTTTCTTT. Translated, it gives CASSLGFGTGATEAFF. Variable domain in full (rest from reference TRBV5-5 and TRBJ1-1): DAGVTQSPTHLIKTRGQQVTLRCSPISGHKSVSWYQQVLGQGPQFIFQYYEKEERGRGNFPDRFSARQFPNYSSELNVNALLLGDSALYLCASSLGFGTGATEAFFGQGTRLTVV.